Sequencing of this TCR beta chain was carried out in a study of graft-versus-host responses after intestinal transplantation. Study as a whole: Recipients had transplants, and these were multivisceral, liver-intestinal, or isolated intestinal. For about three years after anti-thymocyte globulin induction, all recipients took tacrolimus and steroids.

Findings of the study overall: Peak circulating GvH clone levels tracked with early post-transplant HvG declines. GvH clones appeared in recipient marrow, some first in ileum or blood.

With respect to this clone: The antigen is undetermined.

The data were produced by immunoSEQ multiplex PCR, yet TCRdb's version contains in-frame clones alone and is incomplete. Among 30,000 to 40,000 clones, about 94% were seen once, and the ten largest hold 21%. The CDR3 sequence is 15 residues long. Germline V gene lookup returns CDR1 SGDLS and CDR2 YYNGEE. V was clipped by 3 bases and J by 7 bases; unmatched bases: 7. The sequence derives from a human donor who was the organ donor for an intestinal transplant. The gene calls are TRBV9 and TRBJ1-6; 7 bases align to TRBD1. This material consisted of unstimulated CD8+ T cells sorted from spleen or lymph node cells, taken before transplant. The CDR3 loop reads CASSEAGTDNSPLHF. The CDR3, as DNA: TGTGCCAGCAGCGAGGCCGGGACAGACAATTCACCCCTCCACTTT.